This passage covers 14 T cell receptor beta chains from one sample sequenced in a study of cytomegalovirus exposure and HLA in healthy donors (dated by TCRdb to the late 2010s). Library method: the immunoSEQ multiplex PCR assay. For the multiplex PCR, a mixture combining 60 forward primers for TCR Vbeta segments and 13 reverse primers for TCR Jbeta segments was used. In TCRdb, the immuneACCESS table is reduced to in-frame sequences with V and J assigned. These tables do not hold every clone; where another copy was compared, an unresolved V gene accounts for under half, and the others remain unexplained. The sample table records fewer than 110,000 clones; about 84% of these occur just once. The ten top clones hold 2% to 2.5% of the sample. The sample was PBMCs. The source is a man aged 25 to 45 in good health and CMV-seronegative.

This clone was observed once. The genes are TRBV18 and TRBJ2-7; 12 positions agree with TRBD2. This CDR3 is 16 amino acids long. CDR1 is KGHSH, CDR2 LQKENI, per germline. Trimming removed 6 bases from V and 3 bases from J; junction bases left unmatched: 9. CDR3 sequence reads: CASSQTSGSLDYEQYF. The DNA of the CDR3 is TGTGCCAGCTCCCAGACTAGCGGGAGCCTTGACTACGAGCAGTACTTC.

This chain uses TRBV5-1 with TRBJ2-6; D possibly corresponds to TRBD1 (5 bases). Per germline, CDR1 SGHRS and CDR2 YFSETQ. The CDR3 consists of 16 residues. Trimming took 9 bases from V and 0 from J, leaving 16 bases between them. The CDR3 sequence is CATPPWGGSGANVLTF. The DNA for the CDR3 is TGCGCCACCCCACCCTGGGGCGGCTCTGGGGCCAACGTCCTGACTTTC.

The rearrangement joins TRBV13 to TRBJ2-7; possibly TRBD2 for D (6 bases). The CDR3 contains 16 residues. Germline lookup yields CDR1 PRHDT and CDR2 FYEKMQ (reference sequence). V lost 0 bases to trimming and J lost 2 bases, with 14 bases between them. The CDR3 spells CASSLGFGTSAYEQYF. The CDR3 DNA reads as TGTGCCAGCAGCTTAGGCTTCGGGACTTCGGCCTACGAGCAGTACTTC.

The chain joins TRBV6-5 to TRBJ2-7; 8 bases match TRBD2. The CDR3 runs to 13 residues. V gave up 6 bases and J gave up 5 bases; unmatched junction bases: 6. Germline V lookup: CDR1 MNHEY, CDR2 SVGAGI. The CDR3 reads CASRSPTSDEQYF. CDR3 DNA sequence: TGTGCCAGCAGGTCCCCGACTAGCGACGAGCAGTACTTC.

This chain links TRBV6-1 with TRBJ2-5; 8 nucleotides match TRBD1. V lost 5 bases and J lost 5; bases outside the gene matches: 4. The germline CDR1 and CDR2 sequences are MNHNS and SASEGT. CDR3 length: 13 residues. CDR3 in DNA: TGTGCCAGCAGTTATACAGGGGGGGAGACCCAGTACTTC. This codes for CASSYTGGETQYF.

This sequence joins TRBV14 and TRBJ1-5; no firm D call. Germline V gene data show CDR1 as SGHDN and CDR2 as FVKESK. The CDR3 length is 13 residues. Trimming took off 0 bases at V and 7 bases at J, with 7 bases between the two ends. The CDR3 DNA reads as TGTGCCAGCAGCCAAGATCATAGACAGCCCCAGCATTTT. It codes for CASSQDHRQPQHF.

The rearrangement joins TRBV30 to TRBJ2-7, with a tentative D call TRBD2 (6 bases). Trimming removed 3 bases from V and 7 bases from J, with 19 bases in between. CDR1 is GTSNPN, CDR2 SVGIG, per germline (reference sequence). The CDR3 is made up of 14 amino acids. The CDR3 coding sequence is TGTGCCTGGAGCGGAGGGACGGGAAGACTGGAGCAGTACTTC. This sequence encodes CAWSGGTGRLEQYF.

The CDR3 DNA follows: TGTGCCTGGAGGGGGGACTCCCGGAGCCATACGCAGTATTTT. Amino acids: CAWRGDSRSHTQYF. This chain connects TRBV30 to TRBJ2-3; tentatively, D is TRBD2 (6 bases). V shed 3 bases and J shed 7 bases, with 17 bases lying between them. CDR3 length: 14 amino acids. Germline loops: CDR1 GTSNPN, CDR2 SVGIG (reference sequence).

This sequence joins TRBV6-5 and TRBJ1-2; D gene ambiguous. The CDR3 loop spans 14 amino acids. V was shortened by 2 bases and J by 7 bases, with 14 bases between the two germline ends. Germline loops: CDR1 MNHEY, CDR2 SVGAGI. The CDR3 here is CASSYRQEVGGYTF. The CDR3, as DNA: TGTGCCAGCAGTTACCGCCAGGAGGTGGGTGGCTACACCTTC.

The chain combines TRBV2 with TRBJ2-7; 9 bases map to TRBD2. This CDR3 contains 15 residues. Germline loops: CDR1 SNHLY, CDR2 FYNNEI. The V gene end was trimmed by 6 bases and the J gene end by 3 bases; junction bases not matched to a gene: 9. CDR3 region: CASRAGTSRFYEQYF. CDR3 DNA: TGTGCCAGCAGGGCCGGGACTAGCCGCTTCTACGAGCAGTACTTC.

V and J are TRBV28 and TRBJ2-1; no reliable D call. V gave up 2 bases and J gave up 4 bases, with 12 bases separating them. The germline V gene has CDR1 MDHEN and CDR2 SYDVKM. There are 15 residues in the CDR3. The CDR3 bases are TGTGCCAGCAGTTTAGAGGCCACGCCATACAATGAGCAGTTCTTC. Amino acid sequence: CASSLEATPYNEQFF.

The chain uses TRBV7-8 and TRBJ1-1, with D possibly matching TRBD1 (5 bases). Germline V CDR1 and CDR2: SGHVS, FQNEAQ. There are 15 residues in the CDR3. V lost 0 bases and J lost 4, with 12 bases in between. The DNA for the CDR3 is TGTGCCAGCAGCTTAGCTCCGGGGGTGGGCACTGAAGCTTTCTTT. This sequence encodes CASSLAPGVGTEAFF.

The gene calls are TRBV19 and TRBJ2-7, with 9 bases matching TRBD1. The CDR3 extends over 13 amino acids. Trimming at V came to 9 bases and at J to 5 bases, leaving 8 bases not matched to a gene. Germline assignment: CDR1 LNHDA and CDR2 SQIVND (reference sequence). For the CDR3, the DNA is TGTGCCAGCGCGACAGGGGGTTGGAACGAGCAGTACTTC. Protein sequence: CASATGGWNEQYF.

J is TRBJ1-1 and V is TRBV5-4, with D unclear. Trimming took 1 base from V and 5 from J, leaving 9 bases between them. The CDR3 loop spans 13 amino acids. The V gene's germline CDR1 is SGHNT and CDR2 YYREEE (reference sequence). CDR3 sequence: CASSLLGETEAFF. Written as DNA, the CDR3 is TGTGCCAGCAGCTTGCTTGGGGAGACTGAAGCTTTCTTT.